This T cell receptor (beta chain) appears in the sequencing data of a study of blood T cell repertoires in COVID-19. Study overall: Samples representing acute and convalescent COVID-19 were sourced from the United States, Italy and Spain. In each case, the material was cDNA or gDNA derived from T cells, B-cell-depleted T cells, or PBMCs.

Germline CDR1 is MDHEN and CDR2 is SYDVKM. V shed 2 bases, J shed 5 bases, and the junction held 9 bases outside the gene matches. This CDR3 has 17 residues. Original processing methods: Quantification of nucleated cells was approximated via reference gene primer amplification. The data were produced by immunoSEQ multiplex PCR, yet TCRdb's version contains in-frame clones alone and is incomplete. V, J and clone size were drawn from that table, and D and trimming were deduced from the DNA. The sample comprises about 240,000 clones, 81% of which are singletons, and around 7% rests with the top ten. Recruited during active infection, patients (from Seattle) were subsequently followed longitudinally.

The V and J genes are TRBV28 and TRBJ2-2; 9 positions agree with TRBD2. Source material: peripheral blood. The sequence came from a woman older than 75 with COVID-19, enrolled during active disease. The CDR3 DNA is TGTGCCAGCAGTTTAGGGGGAGCGGGAGGAGGAACCGGGGAGCTGTTTTTT. Translated: CASSLGGAGGGTGELFF.